This record concerns one T cell receptor (beta chain) sequence. Its antigen is unidentified. Trimming left V 0 bases short and J 4 bases short, with 4 bases between. The CDR3 is 13 amino acids. Germline CDR1 is ENHRY and CDR2 is SYGVKD. The sample belongs to a study of OX40 agonist ivuxolimab in advanced cancers. Study-wide background: The study treated patients with ivuxolimab, an agonistic anti-OX40 (CD134) antibody. Allowance was made for prior anti-PD-1, anti-PD-L1 or anti-CTLA-4 therapy, and roughly 40% had some.

Study outcomes and limitations: At 0.1 to 3.0 mg/kg, clonal expansion of CD4+ and CD8+ blood T cells had occurred by week 6.

The assay was immunoSEQ multiplex PCR, and TCRdb's table has in-frame clones only and misses some. Here the sample spans about 16,000 clones, about 86% being singletons. The input for sequencing was CD4+ or CD8+ T cells sorted from blood, taken in a trial of the OX40 agonist ivuxolimab. The V call is TRBV10-3, the J call TRBJ2-1; D uncertain. This TCR was recovered from an adult with an advanced solid tumor such as melanoma, head and neck, liver or kidney cancer. CDR3: CAISESMYNEQFF. For the CDR3, the DNA is TGTGCCATCAGTGAGTCGATGTACAATGAGCAGTTCTTC.